These T cell receptor beta chains were read from a single sample in a study of T-cell reconstitution after alpha-beta-depleted transplantation in children. TCRdb fed the PCR reads into MiXCR, producing one record per CDR3 protein. The sample carries some 26,000 distinct CDR3 sequences, 15% to 20% recorded once. The sequenced sample was PBMCs, mostly from graft donor cells, obtained 60 days after TCRalphabeta/CD19-depleted stem cell transplant. All receptors derive from a male patient under 10 years old who had a stem cell transplant for acute lymphoblastic leukemia, so the T cells may come from the graft donor. CDR3s include the opening cysteine and the closing phenylalanine or tryptophan. D genes are given only for firm matches. The listing skips clone size in some rows; elsewhere it reads once, few, many or a size class.

v_call	d_call	j_call	clone_size	cdr3_aa	cdr3_nt
TRBV6-1	NA	TRBJ1-1	NA	CASYLGVNTKAFF	TGTGCCAGTTATTTAGGGGTGAACACTAAAGCTTTCTTT
TRBV7-2	NA	TRBJ1-5	NA	CASSSVWVNQPQHF	TGTGCCAGCAGCTCAGTTTGGGTCAATCAGCCCCAGCATTTT
TRBV9	TRBD2	TRBJ2-1	NA	CASSVIGLAGNNEQFF	TGTGCCAGCAGCGTAATCGGACTAGCGGGGAACAATGAGCAGTTCTTC
TRBV12-3/TRBV12-4	NA	TRBJ2-1	few	CASSGHASPNEQFF	TGTGCCAGCAGTGGACATGCTTCCCCCAATGAGCAGTTCTTC
TRBV28	NA	TRBJ1-1	medium-sized	CASMFQGETEAFF	TGTGCCAGCATGTTTCAGGGTGAGACTGAAGCTTTCTTT
TRBV4-1	NA	TRBJ2-3	NA	CASSQEGLSTDTQYF	TGCGCCAGCAGCCAAGAGGGGTTATCCACAGATACGCAGTATTTT
TRBV5-4	TRBD1	TRBJ2-2	NA	CASSLWTGVGNGELFF	TGTGCCAGCAGCTTATGGACAGGGGTCGGGAACGGGGAGCTGTTTTTT
TRBV27	TRBD2	TRBJ2-7	NA	CASSPQLAGIEQYF	TGTGCCAGCAGCCCCCAGCTAGCGGGAATCGAGCAGTACTTC
TRBV4-3	NA	TRBJ2-6	many	CASSQDHGAGANVLTF	TGCGCCAGCAGCCAAGATCATGGGGCTGGGGCCAACGTCCTGACTTTC
TRBV29-1	NA	TRBJ1-1	few	CSVEDLISGPNTEAFF	TGCAGCGTTGAAGATTTGATCTCGGGGCCGAACACTGAAGCTTTCTTT
TRBV12-3/TRBV12-4	TRBD2	TRBJ2-1	many	CASTSGTTGGGFF	TGTGCCAGCACTTCTGGGACTACGGGCGGGGGGTTCTTC
TRBV21-1	NA	TRBJ1-2	NA	CASSKPRRVGYGYTF	TGTGCCAGCAGCAAACCGCGCAGGGTGGGGTATGGCTACACCTTC
TRBV7-2	NA	TRBJ2-1	few	CASSLGLLREQFF	TGTGCCAGCAGCTTAGGACTCCTTAGGGAGCAGTTCTTC
TRBV6-1	NA	TRBJ2-7	few	CASSGGGYEQYF	TGTGCCAGCAGTGGAGGGGGGTACGAGCAGTACTTC
TRBV7-2	NA	TRBJ2-1	NA	CASSGGGRVNEQFF	TGTGCCAGCAGCGGGGGCGGCAGAGTCAATGAGCAGTTCTTC
TRBV9	TRBD2	TRBJ2-3	many	CASSPGTSGGATDTQYF	TGTGCCAGCAGCCCAGGGACTAGCGGGGGGGCCACAGATACGCAGTATTTT
TRBV2	NA	TRBJ1-2	NA	CASSTDRPSNYGYTF	TGTGCCAGCAGTACCGACAGGCCCTCTAACTATGGCTACACCTTC
TRBV6-1	NA	TRBJ2-7	many	CASSESRSPYEQYF	TGTGCCAGCAGTGAATCGCGCAGCCCCTACGAGCAGTACTTC
TRBV3-1	TRBD2	TRBJ2-3	NA	CASSLAGAPPDTQYF	TGTGCCAGCAGCCTAGCGGGGGCCCCCCCCGATACGCAGTATTTT
TRBV15	NA	TRBJ1-5	many	CATSRDRGSDYSNQPQHF	TGTGCCACCAGCAGAGATCGGGGGTCCGACTATAGCAATCAGCCCCAGCATTTT
TRBV7-2	NA	TRBJ2-7	NA	CASSRGPWEQYF	TGTGCCAGCAGCAGGGGTCCGTGGGAGCAGTACTTC
TRBV7-9	TRBD1	TRBJ1-1	medium-sized	CASSPGTGRSTEAFF	TGTGCCAGCAGTCCCGGGACAGGGAGGAGCACTGAAGCTTTCTTT
TRBV9	NA	TRBJ2-7	many	CASSVAWGAEQYF	TGTGCCAGCAGCGTAGCTTGGGGGGCAGAGCAGTACTTC
TRBV12-3/TRBV12-4	NA	TRBJ2-2	NA	CASSLIGAAGELFF	TGTGCCAGCAGCCTAATAGGGGCGGCCGGGGAGCTGTTTTTT
TRBV5-5	TRBD1	TRBJ1-2	many	CASSLNLGQGIGRYGYTF	TGTGCCAGCAGCTTGAATCTGGGACAGGGGATTGGCCGCTATGGCTACACCTTC
TRBV2	NA	TRBJ2-5	few	CASTHRVEGTQYF	TGTGCCAGCACGCACAGGGTCGAGGGGACCCAGTACTTC
TRBV4-1	NA	TRBJ1-5	NA	CASSQDRRGFRFNQPQHF	TGCGCCAGCAGCCAAGATCGTCGAGGGTTTAGGTTCAATCAGCCCCAGCATTTT
TRBV7-4	TRBD1	TRBJ1-2	NA	CASSLRQGLYGYTF	TGTGCCAGCAGCCTTCGACAGGGACTCTATGGCTACACCTTC
TRBV6-1	NA	TRBJ2-3	NA	CASSRLRTLRSTDTQYF	TGTGCCAGCAGTAGACTTAGGACTCTGCGGAGCACAGATACGCAGTATTTT
TRBV5-1	NA	TRBJ2-4	few	CASSLMFEAKNIQYF	TGCGCCAGCAGCTTGATGTTTGAGGCCAAAAACATTCAGTACTTC
TRBV7-4	TRBD1	TRBJ1-5	NA	CASSRTGRFQPQHF	TGTGCCAGCAGTAGGACAGGAAGGTTTCAGCCCCAGCATTTT
TRBV10-1	TRBD1	TRBJ1-6	many	CASSRDRENSPLHF	TGCGCCAGCTCCCGGGACAGGGAGAATTCACCCCTCCACTTT
TRBV12-3/TRBV12-4	TRBD2	TRBJ2-4	few	CASTFPLREGQNIQYF	TGTGCCAGCACTTTTCCCCTGCGGGAGGGCCAAAACATTCAGTACTTC
TRBV20-1	NA	TRBJ2-1	many	CSARDSTGRGNEQFF	TGCAGTGCTAGAGATTCTACGGGTCGGGGGAATGAGCAGTTCTTC
TRBV19	TRBD2	TRBJ2-3	NA	CASSTVAGMTDTQYF	TGTGCCAGTAGTACTGTAGCGGGAATGACAGATACGCAGTATTTT
TRBV24-1	TRBD1	TRBJ2-2	many	CATSDLSRQGGNTGELFF	TGTGCCACCAGTGATTTGTCTCGACAGGGGGGGAACACCGGGGAGCTGTTTTTT
TRBV20-1	NA	TRBJ1-2	few	CSAPTDQGWGYTF	TGCAGTGCACCGACGGACCAGGGTTGGGGCTACACCTTC
TRBV29-1	NA	TRBJ1-2	many	CSAEGLYGYTF	TGCAGCGCCGAAGGACTCTATGGCTACACCTTC
TRBV6-5	TRBD1	TRBJ2-7	many	CASSTVRQGAFYYEQYF	TGTGCCAGCAGCACCGTTCGACAGGGGGCGTTTTACTACGAGCAGTACTTC
TRBV6-6	NA	TRBJ2-7	NA	CASSYPNYEQYF	TGTGCCAGCAGTTACCCAAATTACGAGCAGTACTTC
TRBV21-1	NA	TRBJ2-1	few	CASSKVRQGEQFF	TGTGCCAGCAGCAAAGTCCGCCAAGGTGAGCAGTTCTTC
TRBV27	NA	TRBJ2-7	NA	CASSNRPGEAYEQYF	TGTGCCAGCAGCAATCGGCCAGGGGAGGCCTACGAGCAGTACTTC
TRBV20-1	TRBD1	TRBJ1-1	few	CSAPPLSGQMNTEAFF	TGCAGTGCTCCACCCCTATCGGGACAGATGAACACTGAAGCTTTCTTT
TRBV5-1	TRBD2	TRBJ2-1	many	CASSIGLVEQFF	TGCGCCAGCAGCATAGGACTAGTTGAGCAGTTCTTC
TRBV2	TRBD1	TRBJ1-6	NA	CARGQTNSPLHF	TGTGCCAGGGGACAGACTAATTCACCCCTCCACTTT
TRBV11-3	NA	TRBJ2-1	many	CASSSGFGGAVNEQFF	TGTGCCAGCAGTTCAGGGTTTGGGGGCGCCGTGAATGAGCAGTTCTTC
TRBV7-9	TRBD1	TRBJ1-5	few	CASKGQGLNQPQHF	TGTGCATCGAAGGGACAGGGATTGAACCAGCCCCAGCATTTT
TRBV20-1	TRBD2	TRBJ2-3	NA	CSAPPGLYTDTQYF	TGCAGTGCTCCACCGGGACTATACACAGATACGCAGTATTTT
TRBV7-9	NA	TRBJ1-2	NA	CASSLAGETSNYGYTF	TGTGCCAGCAGCTTAGCAGGGGAAACGTCTAACTATGGCTACACCTTC
TRBV20-1	NA	TRBJ2-4	few	CSASSGAKNIQYF	TGCAGTGCTAGTTCGGGAGCCAAAAACATTCAGTACTTC
TRBV10-3	NA	TRBJ2-7	few	CAISEWPAKSYEQYF	TGTGCCATCAGTGAGTGGCCCGCGAAATCGTACGAGCAGTACTTC
TRBV20-1	TRBD1	TRBJ1-5	NA	CSASRGQSNQPQHF	TGCAGTGCTAGTAGGGGGCAAAGCAATCAGCCCCAGCATTTT
TRBV30	NA	TRBJ1-1	NA	CAWSVRLTTEAFF	TGTGCCTGGAGTGTACGGTTGACCACTGAAGCTTTCTTT
TRBV20-1	TRBD2	TRBJ2-7	few	CSGRSGASYEQYF	TGCAGTGGGAGGAGCGGGGCCTCCTACGAGCAGTACTTC
TRBV21-1	NA	TRBJ2-3	many	CASSKKDRTDTQYF	TGTGCCAGCAGCAAAAAAGACAGGACAGATACGCAGTATTTT
TRBV28	NA	TRBJ1-4	NA	CASNNPGREKLFF	TGTGCCAGCAACAACCCGGGACGTGAAAAACTGTTTTTT
TRBV9	NA	TRBJ1-2	few	CASSIGFHGYTF	TGTGCCAGCAGCATAGGGTTCCATGGCTACACCTTC
TRBV7-9	NA	TRBJ1-3	NA	CASSLVVRGNTIYF	TGTGCCAGCAGCTTAGTGGTCAGGGGAAACACCATATATTTT
TRBV7-8	NA	TRBJ2-7	few	CASSLEQWSRRQYF	TGTGCCAGCAGCTTAGAACAATGGTCTAGGCGGCAGTACTTC